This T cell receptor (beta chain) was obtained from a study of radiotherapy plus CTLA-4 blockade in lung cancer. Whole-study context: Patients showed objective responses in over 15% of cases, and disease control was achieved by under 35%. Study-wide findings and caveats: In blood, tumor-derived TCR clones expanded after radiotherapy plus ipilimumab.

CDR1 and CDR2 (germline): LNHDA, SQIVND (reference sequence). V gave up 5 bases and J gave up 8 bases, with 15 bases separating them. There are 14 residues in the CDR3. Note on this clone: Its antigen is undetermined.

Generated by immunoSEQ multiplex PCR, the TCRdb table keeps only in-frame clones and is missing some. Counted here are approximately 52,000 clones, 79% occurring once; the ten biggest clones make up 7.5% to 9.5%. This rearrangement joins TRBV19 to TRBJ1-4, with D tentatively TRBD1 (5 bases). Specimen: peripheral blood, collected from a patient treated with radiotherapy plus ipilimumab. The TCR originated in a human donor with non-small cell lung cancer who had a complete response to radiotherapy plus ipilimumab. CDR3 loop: CASSGGAVGEKLFF. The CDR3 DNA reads TGTGCCAGTAGTGGCGGGGCGGTCGGAGAAAAACTGTTTTTT. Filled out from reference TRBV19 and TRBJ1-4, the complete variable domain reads DGGITQSPKYLFRKEGQNVTLSCEQNLNHDAMYWYRQDPGQGLRLIYYSQIVNDFQKGDIAEGYSVSREKKESFPLTVTSAQKNPTAFYLCASSGGAVGEKLFFGSGTQLSVL.